These 4 T cell receptor beta chains were all obtained from the same sample, sequenced in a study of blood T cell repertoires in COVID-19. Sequencing was performed with immunoSEQ multiplex PCR; in TCRdb, only in-frame clones are kept and a portion is missing. The sample has some 220,000 clones; 80% to 90% are singletons. Sequencing was performed on peripheral blood. The receptors were sampled from a woman of 80 years or more with active or convalescent COVID-19.

The chain has TRBV30 and TRBJ1-2, with D possibly TRBD1 on 6 matching bases. Germline-derived CDR1 and CDR2 are GTSNPN and SVGIG (reference sequence). The CDR3 length is 20 residues. V lost 0 bases to trimming and J lost 0 bases, with 26 bases between them. The CDR3 loop is CAWSVLSWDTQRRTNYGYTF. Written as DNA, the CDR3 is TGTGCCTGGAGTGTACTGTCTTGGGACACACAGAGAAGGACTAACTATGGCTACACCTTC.

V and J are TRBV5-1 and TRBJ1-4, with a tentative D call TRBD1 (6 bases). CDR1 SGHRS and CDR2 YFSETQ come from the germline V gene. CDR3 length: 14 amino acids. V lost 4 bases to trimming and J lost 0 bases, with 7 bases between them. In DNA form, the CDR3 reads TGCGCCAGCAGCAAGGGGGCAACTAATGAAAAACTGTTTTTT. Its translation is CASSKGATNEKLFF.

This clone showed up just once. This sequence joins TRBV6-5 and TRBJ1-2; D is uncertain. V was cut by 0 bases and J by 6 bases, with 11 bases left in between. CDR1 MNHEY and CDR2 SVGAGI come from the germline V gene. CDR3 length: 14 residues. For the CDR3, the DNA is TGTGCCAGCAGTTACTCATGGTCAGGCCATGGCTACACCTTC. It is translated as CASSYSWSGHGYTF.

This clone turned up a few times. This chain joins TRBV28 and TRBJ2-2, with a weak D call TRBD1 (5 bases). The CDR3 contains 14 residues. Trimming left V 7 bases short and J 5 bases short, with 14 bases between. From germline, CDR1 is MDHEN and CDR2 SYDVKM. As DNA, the CDR3 is TGTGCCAGCAAAGACAGCTTTAGAACCGGGGAGCTGTTTTTT. This encodes CASKDSFRTGELFF.